This entry features one TCR beta chain sequence. Its specificity is unknown. The sample comes from a study of T-cell memory formation after mild COVID-19. Study-level results: Researchers could not confirm that second-wave clones peaking on day 37 targeted SARS-CoV-2. Balance between CD4 and CD8 was seen in clones contracting day 15 to 85, and a CD4+ lean was seen in later expanders.

Researchers used 5'RACE with constant-segment primers to make TCR alpha and TCR beta cDNA libraries that carry sample barcodes and UMIs. One entry per CDR3 protein, called by TCRdb with MiXCR from the 5' RACE reads. Counted here are approximately 490,000 distinct CDR3 sequences, around 21% occurring once; the ten biggest clones make up around 13%. Germline-derived CDR1 and CDR2 are MNHEY and SMNVEV (reference sequence). The V end was cut by 1 base, the J end by 4 bases, with 10 bases between. The length of the CDR3 is 14 residues. Sequencing input: PBMCs or a T cell subset sorted from them (not recorded which). The source is an adult woman who had mild COVID-19 (a few samples of this study predate the infection). Cell type and time point are not known. This rearrangement joins TRBV27 to TRBJ1-1; D remains ambiguous. CDR3 loop: CASSLLGLGTEAFF. The CDR3 DNA reads TGTGCCAGCAGTTTATTGGGTCTGGGCACTGAAGCTTTCTTT.